These T cell receptor beta chains were read from a single sample in a study of blood T cell repertoires in COVID-19. The method was immunoSEQ multiplex PCR; TCRdb's version includes in-frame clones alone and lacks a portion of them. The table shows hundreds of thousands of clones, with roughly 85% occurring only once. Sequencing was carried out using peripheral blood. The receptor source for this set is a man over 45 with active or convalescent COVID-19. CDR3s include the opening cysteine and the closing phenylalanine or tryptophan. The D gene is left open where the match is weak. Some rows mark clone size as missing; the rest say once, few, many or name a class of expanded clone.

>.|TRBV5-1|.|TRBJ2-3
CASSLEGSGRGTDTQYF
TGCGCCAGCAGCTTGGAGGGGTCCGGGAGAGGCACAGATACGCAGTATTTT
>.|TRBV7-9|.|TRBJ2-5
CASRADSPKTQYF
TGTGCCAGCCGAGCGGACTCCCCTAAGACCCAGTACTTC
>.|TRBV12-3/TRBV12-4|.|TRBJ1-5
CASSLQVGQPQHF
TGTGCCAGCAGTCTACAGGTCGGGCAGCCCCAGCATTTT
>.|TRBV29-1|.|TRBJ2-5
CSVENRAETQYF
TGCAGCGTTGAAAACAGGGCGGAGACCCAGTACTTC
>.|TRBV11-2|.|TRBJ1-1
CASSLDRSEAFF
TGTGCCAGCAGCTTAGATCGGTCTGAAGCTTTCTTT
>.|TRBV3-1/TRBV3-2|.|TRBJ2-5
CASSQATGNFETQYF
TGTGCCAGCAGCCAAGCTACAGGGAATTTCGAGACCCAGTACTTC
>TRBD2|TRBV28|.|TRBJ2-1
CASNSGFRSEQFF
TGTGCCAGCAATAGCGGGTTTCGAAGTGAGCAGTTCTTC
>TRBD1|TRBV5-5|.|TRBJ1-2
CASSPDRDYGYTF
TGTGCCAGCAGCCCCGACAGGGACTATGGCTACACCTTC
>.|TRBV19|.|TRBJ1-2
CASSGLKYGYTF
TGTGCCAGTAGTGGACTCAAGTATGGCTACACCTTC
>.|TRBV7-9|.|TRBJ1-1
CASSLQALNTEAFF
TGTGCCAGCAGCTTACAAGCTCTGAACACTGAAGCTTTCTTT
>.|TRBV6-5|.|TRBJ1-6
CASSLTENNSPLHF
TGTGCCAGCAGCTTGACAGAAAATAATTCACCCCTCCACTTT
>.|TRBV18|.|TRBJ2-1
CASSPRESSYNEQFF
TGTGCCAGCTCACCACGAGAGAGCTCCTACAATGAGCAGTTCTTC
>.|TRBV9|.|TRBJ1-5
CASSGGQTGQPQHF
TGTGCCAGCAGCGGCGGGCAGACAGGTCAGCCCCAGCATTTT
>TRBD1|TRBV4-1|.|TRBJ2-7
CASSQEFRDSIEQYF
TGCGCCAGCAGCCAAGAGTTCCGGGACAGCATTGAGCAGTACTTC
>TRBD1|TRBV7-2|.|TRBJ1-5
CASSFLQGGQPQHF
TGTGCCAGCAGCTTCCTACAGGGGGGTCAGCCCCAGCATTTT
>TRBD1|TRBV28|once|TRBJ2-3
CASPPGQGPPDTQYF
TGTGCCAGCCCGCCGGGACAGGGACCCCCAGATACGCAGTATTTT
>.|TRBV6-5|.|TRBJ1-1
CASRKTGNTEAFF
TGTGCCAGCAGGAAGACAGGTAACACTGAAGCTTTCTTT
>.|TRBV4-1|.|TRBJ1-2
CASSQVSGKVNYGYTF
TGCGCCAGCAGCCAAGTAAGCGGGAAAGTTAACTATGGCTACACCTTC
>.|TRBV7-9|once|TRBJ1-5
CASSLGGLSQPQHF
TGTGCCAGCAGCTTAGGAGGGCTCAGTCAGCCCCAGCATTTT
>TRBD2|TRBV19|few|TRBJ2-7
CASSRAGGRGSYEQYF
TGTGCCAGTAGTCGAGCCGGCGGGAGAGGCTCCTACGAGCAGTACTTC
>TRBD1|TRBV6-1|.|TRBJ2-7
CASSEKGGYYEQYF
TGTGCCAGCAGTGAAAAAGGGGGCTACTACGAGCAGTACTTC
>TRBD2|TRBV19|.|TRBJ2-3
CASSRLAGYTDTQYF
TGTGCCAGTAGCAGACTAGCGGGGTACACAGATACGCAGTATTTT
>.|TRBV27|.|TRBJ1-3
CASSLSHLRTVGIPSGNTIYF
TGTGCCAGCAGTTTATCCCATTTGCGGACAGTTGGAATCCCCTCTGGAAACACCATATATTTT
>.|TRBV11-2|.|TRBJ2-1
CASSPLVGSYNEQFF
TGTGCCAGCAGCCCACTAGTTGGCTCCTACAATGAGCAGTTCTTC
>TRBD1|TRBV18|.|TRBJ1-3
CASSLDRGISIYF
TGTGCCAGCTCACTGGACAGGGGGATCTCCATATATTTT
>.|TRBV30|.|TRBJ1-1
CAWSPRGRALEAFF
TGTGCCTGGAGTCCGCGAGGCAGGGCCCTTGAAGCTTTCTTT
>.|TRBV2|.|TRBJ1-2
CASSEQGLNYGYTF
TGTGCCAGCAGTGAACAGGGGCTCAACTATGGCTACACCTTC
>TRBD1|TRBV15|once|TRBJ2-7
CATSRSGTAAYEQYF
TGTGCCACCAGCAGATCCGGGACAGCGGCTTACGAGCAGTACTTC
>.|TRBV18|.|TRBJ1-1
CASSPSPLSPSDTEAFF
TGTGCCAGCTCACCAAGTCCCTTGTCCCCCTCGGACACTGAAGCTTTCTTT
>TRBD2|TRBV9|.|TRBJ2-3
CASSVDSGRALAQYF
TGTGCCAGCAGCGTAGATAGCGGGAGGGCCTTGGCGCAGTATTTT
>TRBD1|TRBV7-9|few|TRBJ1-2
CASRRGTGDYGYTF
TGTGCCAGCAGGCGCGGGACAGGGGACTATGGCTACACCTTC
>.|TRBV5-1|.|TRBJ2-1
CASSLPPDNEQFF
TGCGCCAGCAGCTTGCCCCCCGACAATGAGCAGTTCTTC
>TRBD2|TRBV5-1|.|TRBJ2-5
CASGRTSAKETQYF
TGCGCCAGCGGAAGGACTAGCGCAAAAGAGACCCAGTACTTC
>TRBD2|TRBV3-1/TRBV3-2|.|TRBJ2-3
CASSQEASGSHTQYF
TGTGCCAGCAGCCAAGAGGCCAGCGGGAGCCATACGCAGTATTTT
>.|TRBV3-1/TRBV3-2|.|TRBJ1-2
CASSQDWGGTGYTF
TGTGCCAGCAGCCAAGATTGGGGGGGAACCGGCTACACCTTC
>.|TRBV6-2/TRBV6-3|.|TRBJ2-1
CASSSRDFRSSSYNEQFF
TGTGCCAGCAGTTCCCGGGACTTCCGATCCTCCTCCTACAATGAGCAGTTCTTC
>.|TRBV29-1|.|TRBJ1-4
CSVRGGGGEKLFF
TGCAGCGTGAGGGGGGGCGGCGGTGAAAAACTGTTTTTT
>.|TRBV13|few|TRBJ2-7
CASSPGVYPYEQYF
TGTGCCAGCAGCCCCGGAGTGTATCCCTACGAGCAGTACTTC
>TRBD1|TRBV28|.|TRBJ1-4
CASSSSGQGTTNEKLFF
TGTGCCAGCAGTTCCTCAGGACAGGGCACAACTAATGAAAAACTGTTTTTT
>TRBD2|TRBV28|.|TRBJ2-3
CASSLWGTSGPREPDTQYF
TGTGCCAGCAGTTTATGGGGGACTAGCGGGCCTAGGGAGCCCGATACGCAGTATTTT
>TRBD1|TRBV3-1/TRBV3-2|few|TRBJ1-6
CASSHRPGQRNSPLHF
TGTGCCAGCAGCCACAGACCGGGACAGAGGAATTCACCCCTCCACTTT
>.|TRBV2|.|TRBJ2-7
CASSVLGRNYEQYF
TGTGCCAGCAGTGTGTTAGGGAGAAACTACGAGCAGTACTTC
>TRBD1|TRBV28|.|TRBJ2-7
CASQDRDLGEQYF
TGTGCCAGTCAGGACAGGGATTTGGGTGAGCAGTACTTC
>TRBD2|TRBV4-2|.|TRBJ2-1
CASSQALTSASYNEQFF
TGTGCCAGCAGCCAAGCCCTGACTAGCGCCTCCTACAATGAGCAGTTCTTC